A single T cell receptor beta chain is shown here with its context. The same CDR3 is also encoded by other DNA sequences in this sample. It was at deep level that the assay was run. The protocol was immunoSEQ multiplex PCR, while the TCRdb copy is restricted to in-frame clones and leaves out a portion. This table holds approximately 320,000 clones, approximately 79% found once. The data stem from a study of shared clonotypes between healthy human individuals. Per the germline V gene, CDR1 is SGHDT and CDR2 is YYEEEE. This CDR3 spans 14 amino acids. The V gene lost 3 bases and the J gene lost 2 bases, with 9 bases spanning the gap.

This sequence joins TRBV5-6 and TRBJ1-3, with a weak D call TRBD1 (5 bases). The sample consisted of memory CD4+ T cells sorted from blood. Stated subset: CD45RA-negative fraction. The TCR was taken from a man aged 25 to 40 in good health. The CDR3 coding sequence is TGTGCCAGCAGCTGGGGGACTGCTGGAAACACCATATATTTT. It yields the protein CASSWGTAGNTIYF.